Given below is one T cell receptor beta chain in context. The antigen remains undetermined. V gave up 4 bases and J gave up 4 bases; unmatched junction bases: 3. Germline values: CDR1 MNHNY, CDR2 SVGAGI (reference sequence). The CDR3 has 13 residues. This entry comes from a study of T cells after posttransplantation cyclophosphamide. Study-wide findings and caveats: Blood and skin or GI T cell repertoires showed limited TRB overlap. Later post-transplant blood repertoires were often dominated by donor CD8+ memory clones.

Assay used: immunoSEQ multiplex PCR; TCRdb lists only in-frame clones, some missing. The sample lists about 32,000 clones; about 90% were seen once. The sequence came from a woman aged 40 to 49 with a blood cancer, CMV-positive, and with a related stem cell donor. Sequencing used PBMCs. The V and J genes are TRBV6-6 and TRBJ1-1; TRBD1 agrees at 7 bases. This chain's CDR3 is CASSFDRATEAFF. CDR3 coding DNA: TGTGCCAGCAGTTTCGACAGGGCCACTGAAGCTTTCTTT.